Included here is one T cell receptor (beta chain) sequence, with context. Its cognate antigen is unknown. This entry is derived from a study of cytomegalovirus exposure and HLA in healthy donors. Findings of the study overall: In a later analysis, V- and J-gene trimming of beta chains associated with a DCLRE1C missense variant, replicated independently.

PCR involved 60 Vbeta and 13 Jbeta primers. Clones were read by immunoSEQ multiplex PCR, and TCRdb kept only the in-frame ones, dropping some. Among about 210,000 clones listed, around 79% were seen once. The sequencing input was PBMCs. This TCR came from a male donor in good health and CMV-seronegative.

The CDR3 nucleotides read TGCAGCGTCGGGGGATCGAGAACTCCCTACGAGCAGTACTTC. Translated: CSVGGSRTPYEQYF. The gene calls are TRBV29-1 and TRBJ2-7, with D perhaps matching TRBD2 (6 bases). Trimming shortened V by 6 bases and J by 2 bases, and 17 bases separated the two germline ends. Germline lookup yields CDR1 SQVTM and CDR2 ANQGSEA. This CDR3 is 14 amino acids long.